Listed here are 11 T cell receptor beta chains from one sample, sequenced in a study of identical twins. Each CDR3 protein is one row after TCRdb ran MiXCR on the 5' RACE reads. Here the sample spans 650,000 to 750,000 distinct CDR3 sequences, 21% being singletons. This sample was also put to use in a study of T cells expressing NK-cell markers.

The specimen sequenced was PBMCs. The receptors originated from a woman aged 18-35 years in good health.

The genes are TRBV14 and TRBJ1-1; D is undetermined. There are 12 residues in the CDR3. In germline, CDR1 is SGHDN, CDR2 FVKESK. V lost 0 bases and J 7 bases, leaving 6 bases between the germline ends. DNA for the CDR3: TGTGCCAGCAGCCAAGATGGGGTTGAAGCTTTCTTT. Translating it yields CASSQDGVEAFF. The variable domain in full, with the rest retrieved from reference TRBV14 and TRBJ1-1, is EAGVTQFPSHSVIEKGQTVTLRCDPISGHDNLYWYRRVMGKEIKFLLHFVKESKQDESGMPNNRFLAERTGGTYSTLKVQPAELEDSGVYFCASSQDGVEAFFGQGTRLTVV.

This sequence joins TRBV2 and TRBJ2-1; 7 bases align to TRBD1. The CDR3 has 12 residues. Germline lookup yields CDR1 SNHLY and CDR2 FYNNEI. V lost 7 bases and J lost 9; bases outside the gene matches: 6. CDR3 in DNA: TGTGCCAGCACCTTGACAGGGAGTGAGCAGTTCTTC. Protein: CASTLTGSEQFF.

This clonotype was counted ten times or more. This sequence joins TRBV10-3 and TRBJ2-3; 13 bases line up with TRBD2. V gave up 8 bases and J gave up 1 base; unmatched junction bases: 3. This CDR3 region has 15 residues. Germline CDR1 ENHRY, CDR2 SYGVKD. The CDR3 protein is CAIGGLAGGTDTQYF. DNA of the CDR3: TGTGCCATCGGCGGACTAGCGGGAGGCACAGATACGCAGTATTTT.

The V gene is TRBV7-9, the J gene TRBJ2-1; 7 bases are shared with TRBD2. V lost 3 bases to trimming and J lost 3 bases; unmatched junction nucleotides: 8. This CDR3 is 16 amino acids long. In germline, CDR1 is SEHNR, CDR2 FQNEAQ (reference sequence). Here the CDR3 reads CASSFGSGSVYNEQFF. The CDR3 DNA reads as TGTGCCAGCAGCTTCGGTAGCGGGTCAGTCTACAATGAGCAGTTCTTC. Filled out from reference TRBV7-9 and TRBJ2-1, the complete variable domain reads DTGVSQNPRHKITKRGQNVTFRCDPISEHNRLYWYRQTLGQGPEFLTYFQNEAQLEKSRLLSDRFSAERPKGSFSTLEIQRTEQGDSAMYLCASSFGSGSVYNEQFFGPGTRLTVL.

The chain recombines TRBV7-2 with TRBJ2-3, with 9 bases that match TRBD2. With 5 bases clipped from V and 7 bases from J, the junction kept 13 bases outside the gene matches. The CDR3 runs to 16 residues. CDR1 and CDR2 from the germline V gene are SGHTA and FQGNSA. CDR3 sequence (DNA): TGTGCCAGCAGCCTCCCCCCCGGGACTAGCCGAAATACGCAGTATTTT. It codes for CASSLPPGTSRNTQYF.

This clonotype was counted a few times. The chain recombines TRBV6-2 or TRBV6-3 with TRBJ2-7; 9 nucleotides align to TRBD2. The CDR3 consists of 15 residues. CDR1 and CDR2 (germline): MNHEY, SVGEGT. V lost 6 bases and J lost 0; bases outside the gene matches: 6. The CDR3 DNA is TGTGCCAGCAGAGGACTAGCGATGAGCTCCTACGAGCAGTACTTC. It codes for CASRGLAMSSYEQYF.

The chain combines TRBV27 with TRBJ2-1, with TRBD2 as a possible D gene (6 bases). The CDR3 covers 16 residues. With 6 bases removed from V and 0 bases from J, the gap between germline ends came to 15 bases. Germline-derived CDR1 and CDR2 are MNHEY and SMNVEV (reference sequence). CDR3 residues: CASRETLASSYNEQFF. In DNA form, the CDR3 reads TGTGCCAGCAGAGAGACCCTAGCGAGCTCCTACAATGAGCAGTTCTTC.

This chain joins TRBV5-1 and TRBJ2-7; no clear D. This CDR3 has 14 amino acids. In germline, CDR1 is SGHRS, CDR2 YFSETQ. Trimming removed 4 bases from V and 0 bases from J, with 11 bases in between. This CDR3 reads CASSPQDSSYEQYF. CDR3 in DNA: TGCGCCAGCAGCCCCCAGGATAGCTCCTACGAGCAGTACTTC.

The rearrangement uses TRBV20-1 and TRBJ2-5; 11 bases line up with TRBD2. With 5 bases clipped from V and 0 bases from J, the junction kept 5 bases outside the gene matches. The CDR3 consists of 15 residues. Per germline, CDR1 DFQATT and CDR2 SNEGSKA (reference sequence). For the CDR3, the DNA is TGCAGTGCTCTCGGGACTAGCGGAGACCAAGAGACCCAGTACTTC. Translating it yields CSALGTSGDQETQYF.

The J gene is TRBJ2-1, the V gene TRBV7-2; the match to TRBD2 covers 12 bases. V gave up 4 bases and J gave up 9 bases; unmatched junction bases: 10. From germline, CDR1 is SGHTA and CDR2 FQGNSA. CDR3 length equals 16 residues. CDR3 residues: CASSYILAGGGVEQFF. DNA for the CDR3: TGTGCCAGCAGCTACATTCTAGCGGGAGGGGGCGTTGAGCAGTTCTTC. Filled out from reference TRBV7-2 and TRBJ2-1, the complete variable domain reads GAGVSQSPSNKVTEKGKDVELRCDPISGHTALYWYRQSLGQGLEFLIYFQGNSAPDKSGLPSDRFSAERTGGSVSTLTIQRTQQEDSAVYLCASSYILAGGGVEQFFGPGTRLTVL.

This clonotype was recorded a few times. The chain uses TRBV12-3 or TRBV12-4 and TRBJ2-7; D ambiguous. CDR3 length: 11 residues. V gave up 4 bases and J gave up 6 bases, with 7 bases separating them. CDR3 protein: CASSSRAEQYF. The CDR3 DNA reads TGTGCCAGCAGTTCCCGGGCCGAGCAGTACTTC.